The rows below give T cell receptor beta chains drawn from one sample of a study of T cell responses to AZD1222 COVID-19 vaccine. TCRdb's copy holds only in-frame clones and misses some; the assay was immunoSEQ multiplex PCR. The repertoire holds about 160,000 clones, with approximately 92% as singletons. Sequenced material: peripheral blood, taken 28 days after the second AZD1222 dose. Every receptor here comes from an adult who received the AZD1222 COVID-19 vaccine. The CDR3 runs from the conserved cysteine through the conserved F or W. Fields, in order: J gene, V gene, clone size, D gene, CDR3 length, CDR3 DNA, CDR3 protein. A D gene is named only where the DNA matches it firmly. Where a row states a size, it is once, few, many or the class of an expanded clone; other rows omit it.

J: TRBJ2-1
V: TRBV19
size: .
D: TRBD2
length: 15
DNA: TGTGCCAGTAGTGTGATAAGCGGGAGACTAAATGAGCAGTTCTTC
CDR3: CASSVISGRLNEQFF

J: TRBJ2-2
V: TRBV28
size: .
D: TRBD2
length: 14
DNA: TGTGCCAGCAACGCGGGACTAGCGGTTCGGGAGCTGTTTTTT
CDR3: CASNAGLAVRELFF

J: TRBJ1-1
V: TRBV29-1
size: .
D: .
length: 11
DNA: TGCAGCGTTAGCAGGGACACTGAAGCTTTCTTT
CDR3: CSVSRDTEAFF

J: TRBJ1-2
V: TRBV7-8
size: .
D: .
length: 15
DNA: TGTGCCAGCAGCTTATATAAGGAAAACTTCTATGGCTACACCTTC
CDR3: CASSLYKENFYGYTF

J: TRBJ2-1
V: TRBV5-1
size: .
D: TRBD2
length: 16
DNA: TGCGCCAGCAGCTGGTGGACTAGCGGGAGGAGTAATGAGCAGTTCTTC
CDR3: CASSWWTSGRSNEQFF

J: TRBJ2-1
V: TRBV12-3/TRBV12-4
size: .
D: .
length: 13
DNA: TGTGCCAGCAGTTTTGGGGGAGTAGGGGAGCAGTTCTTC
CDR3: CASSFGGVGEQFF

J: TRBJ2-7
V: TRBV2
size: .
D: .
length: 14
DNA: TGTGCCAGCAATGGAGGCCAGGGCAGATACGAGCAGTACTTC
CDR3: CASNGGQGRYEQYF

J: TRBJ1-2
V: TRBV27
size: .
D: TRBD1
length: 16
DNA: TGTGCCAGCAGCCAAAATCCAGGGGGAGATTGGTATGGCTACACCTTC
CDR3: CASSQNPGGDWYGYTF

J: TRBJ2-1
V: TRBV27
size: .
D: TRBD2
length: 20
DNA: TGTGCCAGCAGTTTATTCCAGACTAGCGGGACCGGAAGCTCCTACAATGAGCAGTTCTTC
CDR3: CASSLFQTSGTGSSYNEQFF

J: TRBJ2-7
V: TRBV18
size: once
D: .
length: 12
DNA: TGTGCCAGCTCACCGAACGCCTACGAGCAGTACTTC
CDR3: CASSPNAYEQYF

J: TRBJ2-1
V: TRBV7-9
size: .
D: TRBD2
length: 15
DNA: TGTGCCAGCAGCCACCTAGCGGGAGGGAACAATGAGCAGTTCTTC
CDR3: CASSHLAGGNNEQFF

J: TRBJ1-1
V: TRBV25-1
size: few
D: .
length: 16
DNA: TGTGCCAGCTCATCCTACGGGATTACAGAGAACACTGAAGCTTTCTTT
CDR3: CASSSYGITENTEAFF

J: TRBJ2-1
V: TRBV5-4
size: .
D: TRBD2
length: 17
DNA: TGTGCCAGCAGCTCAGAGGGGGGACTAGCGGGAAACAATGAGCAGTTCTTC
CDR3: CASSSEGGLAGNNEQFF

J: TRBJ2-1
V: TRBV18
size: .
D: TRBD2
length: 18
DNA: TGTGCCAGCTCACGGGACTATACCTTGGGGGGCTCCTACAATGAGCAGTTCTTC
CDR3: CASSRDYTLGGSYNEQFF

J: TRBJ2-3
V: TRBV5-1
size: .
D: .
length: 13
DNA: TGCGCCAGCAGCTTCCCTTCCGACGATACGCAGTATTTT
CDR3: CASSFPSDDTQYF

J: TRBJ2-7
V: TRBV4-2
size: .
D: TRBD2
length: 21
DNA: TGTGCCAGCAGCCACAAACGCCACTGGACTAGCGGGAGTATACCCCCCCACGAGCAGTACTTC
CDR3: CASSHKRHWTSGSIPPHEQYF

J: TRBJ2-7
V: TRBV11-2
size: .
D: TRBD1
length: 14
DNA: TGTGCCAGCAGCTCCGGGACAGGGGAATACGAGCAGTACTTC
CDR3: CASSSGTGEYEQYF

J: TRBJ1-3
V: TRBV6-6
size: .
D: .
length: 16
DNA: TGTGCCAGCAGTGCGCTATCGACAGTTGAAGGAAACACCATATATTTT
CDR3: CASSALSTVEGNTIYF

J: TRBJ1-1
V: TRBV7-9
size: once
D: TRBD1
length: 15
DNA: TGTGCCAGCAGCTCGCGGACAGGGTCGAACACTGAAGCTTTCTTT
CDR3: CASSSRTGSNTEAFF

J: TRBJ1-2
V: TRBV27
size: .
D: .
length: 15
DNA: TGTGCCAGCAGTTTATCCCTCCCAGCCCACTATGGCTACACCTTC
CDR3: CASSLSLPAHYGYTF

J: TRBJ2-1
V: TRBV11-2
size: .
D: TRBD2
length: 15
DNA: TGTGCCAGCAGCTACCGGACTAGCGGGGCCAATGAGCAGTTCTTC
CDR3: CASSYRTSGANEQFF

J: TRBJ2-7
V: TRBV4-1
size: .
D: TRBD1
length: 15
DNA: TGCGCCAGCAGCCAGGAACCGGGACAGCACTACGAGCAGTACTTC
CDR3: CASSQEPGQHYEQYF

J: TRBJ2-2
V: TRBV10-1
size: .
D: .
length: 13
DNA: TGCGCCAGCAGTGATGGAGTTCCCGGGGAGCTGTTTTTT
CDR3: CASSDGVPGELFF

J: TRBJ2-7
V: TRBV6-5
size: .
D: .
length: 10
DNA: TGTGCCAGCGGATCCTACGAGCAGTACTTC
CDR3: CASGSYEQYF

J: TRBJ2-1
V: TRBV5-4
size: .
D: TRBD2
length: 16
DNA: TGTGCCAGCAGCTTGGCGACTAGCGGGAGGGCCAGTGAGCAGTTCTTC
CDR3: CASSLATSGRASEQFF

J: TRBJ2-5
V: TRBV7-6
size: .
D: .
length: 16
DNA: TGTGCCAGCAGCTTCCCGGTAGGGACTTCTCAAGAGACCCAGTACTTC
CDR3: CASSFPVGTSQETQYF

J: TRBJ2-1
V: TRBV7-9
size: .
D: .
length: 12
DNA: TGTGCCAGCAGACAAGCTAGTGTTGAGCAGTTCTTC
CDR3: CASRQASVEQFF

J: TRBJ2-2
V: TRBV7-6
size: .
D: .
length: 18
DNA: TGTGCCAGCAGCTTGGGGGCCACTAGCAAAGGAAACACCGGGGAGCTGTTTTTT
CDR3: CASSLGATSKGNTGELFF

J: TRBJ1-5
V: TRBV27
size: .
D: .
length: 16
DNA: TGTGCCAGCAGTTTGAGGGCGGGCAGAGGTGATCAGCCCCAGCATTTT
CDR3: CASSLRAGRGDQPQHF

J: TRBJ1-1
V: TRBV6-6
size: .
D: TRBD1
length: 16
DNA: TGTGCCAGCAGTTACGAGGGACAGGGCAGTGGCACTGAAGCTTTCTTT
CDR3: CASSYEGQGSGTEAFF

J: TRBJ1-1
V: TRBV3-1/TRBV3-2
size: .
D: .
length: 14
DNA: TGTGCCAGCAGCCAAGTCTTAGGGGACACTGAAGCTTTCTTT
CDR3: CASSQVLGDTEAFF

J: TRBJ2-1
V: TRBV7-2
size: .
D: TRBD2
length: 17
DNA: TGTGCCAGCAGCAGCCTACTAGCGGGAGTGGGAGGGAATGAGCAGTTCTTC
CDR3: CASSSLLAGVGGNEQFF

J: TRBJ2-7
V: TRBV15
size: .
D: .
length: 10
DNA: TGTGCCACCCCGGAATACGAGCAGTACTTC
CDR3: CATPEYEQYF

J: TRBJ1-2
V: TRBV30
size: .
D: .
length: 15
DNA: TGTGCCTGGGGCACGACCTGGGACGGGAACTATGGCTACACCTTC
CDR3: CAWGTTWDGNYGYTF

J: TRBJ2-2
V: TRBV10-1
size: once
D: .
length: 16
DNA: TGCGCCAGCAGTGAGGAGGGGGAATTGAACACCGGGGAGCTGTTTTTT
CDR3: CASSEEGELNTGELFF

J: TRBJ1-2
V: TRBV4-2
size: .
D: TRBD1
length: 19
DNA: TGTGCCAGCAGCCACCTTCTAGGACAGGGCCCGGAAGACCTAATCGGCTACACCTTC
CDR3: CASSHLLGQGPEDLIGYTF

J: TRBJ2-1
V: TRBV5-4
size: .
D: TRBD2
length: 16
DNA: TGTGCCAGCAGCGTATGGACTAGCGGGAGATCAGGTGAGCAGTTCTTC
CDR3: CASSVWTSGRSGEQFF

J: TRBJ1-2
V: TRBV14
size: .
D: .
length: 15
DNA: TGTGCCAGCAGCCAACTTGGACAGTCTAACTATGGCTACACCTTC
CDR3: CASSQLGQSNYGYTF

J: TRBJ2-2
V: TRBV29-1
size: .
D: .
length: 12
DNA: TGCAGCGTTGACAGGGGCTCCGGGGAGCTGTTTTTT
CDR3: CSVDRGSGELFF

J: TRBJ1-1
V: TRBV6-5
size: .
D: .
length: 12
DNA: TGTGCCAGCAGACACCGGGACACTGAAGCTTTCTTT
CDR3: CASRHRDTEAFF

J: TRBJ2-4
V: TRBV10-3
size: few
D: TRBD1
length: 16
DNA: TGTGCCATCAGTGAAATGACAGGGAGAGGCAAAAACATTCAGTACTTC
CDR3: CAISEMTGRGKNIQYF

J: TRBJ1-2
V: TRBV2
size: .
D: TRBD1
length: 14
DNA: TGTGCCAGCAGCCCACAGGGGGCGGGCTATGGCTACACCTTC
CDR3: CASSPQGAGYGYTF

J: TRBJ1-5
V: TRBV6-2/TRBV6-3
size: .
D: .
length: 16
DNA: TGTGCCAGCAGTCGGACCAAGGGTTCTAGCAATCAGCCCCAGCATTTT
CDR3: CASSRTKGSSNQPQHF

J: TRBJ1-5
V: TRBV6-1
size: .
D: .
length: 16
DNA: TGTGCCAGCAGTGAAACCCAGACAGGAATCAATCAGCCCCAGCATTTT
CDR3: CASSETQTGINQPQHF

J: TRBJ2-1
V: TRBV7-2
size: .
D: .
length: 14
DNA: TGTGCCAGCAGCCTAAGCAGACCTGGCAATGAGCAGTTCTTC
CDR3: CASSLSRPGNEQFF

J: TRBJ2-1
V: TRBV2
size: .
D: .
length: 14
DNA: TGTGCCAGCAGTGAACGTGGCGGGATATCTGAGCAGTTCTTC
CDR3: CASSERGGISEQFF

J: TRBJ2-3
V: TRBV2
size: once
D: .
length: 16
DNA: TGTGCCAGCAGTGTATCCGGGATCACCACAGTGGATACGCAGTATTTT
CDR3: CASSVSGITTVDTQYF

J: TRBJ1-2
V: TRBV12-3/TRBV12-4
size: .
D: .
length: 11
DNA: TGTGCCAGCAGTTTGAGCTATGGCTACACCTTC
CDR3: CASSLSYGYTF

J: TRBJ2-1
V: TRBV5-4
size: .
D: .
length: 16
DNA: TGTGCCAGCAGCTTGGCGGGGGGCTCTGTGTACAATGAGCAGTTCTTC
CDR3: CASSLAGGSVYNEQFF

J: TRBJ2-7
V: TRBV28
size: .
D: .
length: 13
DNA: TGTGCCAGCACCCTCCCGGGGCTATACGAGCAGTACTTC
CDR3: CASTLPGLYEQYF